Listed below are T cell receptor beta chains from one sample, sequenced in a study of CD8+ T cells in alopecia areata. The protocol was immunoSEQ multiplex PCR, while the TCRdb copy is restricted to in-frame clones and leaves out a portion. Of 150,000 to 200,000 clones in the sample, under 80% are singletons; the top ten hold roughly 1.3%. Specimen: CD4+ T cells sorted from blood, collected at roughly week 49, from a patient treated with tofacitinib. Every receptor here comes from a human donor with alopecia areata. Both conserved end residues are part of each CDR3. Fields, in order: CDR3 protein, CDR3 DNA, V gene, D gene, J gene, clone size. The D gene is left open where the match is weak. Part of the rows lack a size; the others show once, few, many or a class for expanded clones.

cdr3_aa: CASSVAGYSGELFF
cdr3_nt: TGTGCCAGCAGCGTAGCGGGGTATTCCGGGGAGCTGTTTTTT
v_call: TRBV9
d_call: NA
j_call: TRBJ2-2
clone_size: NA

cdr3_aa: CASSVSGSGANVLTF
cdr3_nt: TGTGCCAGCAGCGTAAGTGGCTCTGGGGCCAACGTCCTGACTTTC
v_call: TRBV9
d_call: NA
j_call: TRBJ2-6
clone_size: NA

cdr3_aa: CASSRTSGASSYNEQFF
cdr3_nt: TGTGCCAGCAGCAGGACTAGCGGGGCGAGCTCCTACAATGAGCAGTTCTTC
v_call: TRBV2
d_call: TRBD2
j_call: TRBJ2-1
clone_size: NA

cdr3_aa: CASRDDSFYTEAFF
cdr3_nt: TGTGCCAGCAGAGACGACAGTTTTTACACTGAAGCTTTCTTT
v_call: TRBV6-1
d_call: NA
j_call: TRBJ1-1
clone_size: NA

cdr3_aa: CASSLIDKLNTEAFF
cdr3_nt: TGTGCCAGCAGCTTAATCGACAAATTGAACACTGAAGCTTTCTTT
v_call: TRBV11-2
d_call: NA
j_call: TRBJ1-1
clone_size: few

cdr3_aa: CASSAREGETQYF
cdr3_nt: TGTGCCAGCAGCGCCAGGGAAGGAGAGACCCAGTACTTC
v_call: TRBV2
d_call: NA
j_call: TRBJ2-5
clone_size: few

cdr3_aa: CAWSKETQYF
cdr3_nt: TGTGCCTGGTCAAAAGAGACCCAGTACTTC
v_call: TRBV30
d_call: NA
j_call: TRBJ2-5
clone_size: NA

cdr3_aa: CSVLETGSSNQPQHF
cdr3_nt: TGCAGCGTTCTGGAAACAGGTAGTAGCAATCAGCCCCAGCATTTT
v_call: TRBV29-1
d_call: NA
j_call: TRBJ1-5
clone_size: NA

cdr3_aa: CASSEAGPGISYGYTF
cdr3_nt: TGTGCCAGCAGTGAAGCTGGACCGGGTATTTCGTATGGCTACACCTTC
v_call: TRBV25-1
d_call: NA
j_call: TRBJ1-2
clone_size: NA

cdr3_aa: CASSFQDPHTDTQYF
cdr3_nt: TGCGCCAGCAGCTTTCAGGACCCCCACACAGATACGCAGTATTTT
v_call: TRBV5-1
d_call: NA
j_call: TRBJ2-3
clone_size: NA

cdr3_aa: CAWSSRTSTDSYEQYF
cdr3_nt: TGTGCCTGGAGTTCCCGGACCTCTACCGACTCCTACGAGCAGTACTTC
v_call: TRBV30
d_call: NA
j_call: TRBJ2-7
clone_size: NA

cdr3_aa: CSVESQGRETQYF
cdr3_nt: TGCAGCGTTGAATCACAGGGGCGCGAGACCCAGTACTTC
v_call: TRBV29-1
d_call: TRBD1
j_call: TRBJ2-5
clone_size: NA

cdr3_aa: CASSDGAYEQYF
cdr3_nt: TGTGCCAGCAGTGACGGAGCCTACGAGCAGTACTTC
v_call: TRBV2
d_call: NA
j_call: TRBJ2-7
clone_size: NA

cdr3_aa: CASSHPGVLGEQYF
cdr3_nt: TGTGCCAGCAGTCATCCGGGCGTCCTAGGGGAGCAGTACTTC
v_call: TRBV11-3
d_call: NA
j_call: TRBJ2-7
clone_size: NA

cdr3_aa: CASSPTMDEQYF
cdr3_nt: TGTGCCAGCAGCCCAACGATGGACGAGCAGTACTTC
v_call: TRBV7-2
d_call: NA
j_call: TRBJ2-7
clone_size: NA

cdr3_aa: CASSLGDGTGFQTQYF
cdr3_nt: TGTGCCAGCAGCTTAGGAGACGGGACAGGGTTTCAGACCCAGTACTTC
v_call: TRBV7-6
d_call: TRBD1
j_call: TRBJ2-5
clone_size: NA

cdr3_aa: CASGTVYNSPLHF
cdr3_nt: TGTGCCAGCGGGACAGTTTACAATTCACCCCTCCACTTT
v_call: TRBV27
d_call: TRBD1
j_call: TRBJ1-6
clone_size: NA

cdr3_aa: CASSLGPKIEAFF
cdr3_nt: TGTGCCAGCAGCTTGGGTCCGAAGATCGAAGCTTTCTTT
v_call: TRBV5-4
d_call: NA
j_call: TRBJ1-1
clone_size: NA

cdr3_aa: CASSGGTSGGYNEQFF
cdr3_nt: TGTGCCAGCAGCGGTGGGACTAGCGGGGGGTACAATGAGCAGTTCTTC
v_call: TRBV5-4
d_call: TRBD2
j_call: TRBJ2-1
clone_size: NA

cdr3_aa: CASSESRQGETQYF
cdr3_nt: TGTGCCAGCAGTGAAAGTCGGCAGGGAGAGACCCAGTACTTC
v_call: TRBV2
d_call: NA
j_call: TRBJ2-5
clone_size: NA

cdr3_aa: CASSPPTSGIEQFF
cdr3_nt: TGTGCCAGCTCCCCTCCGACTAGCGGGATTGAGCAGTTCTTC
v_call: TRBV18
d_call: TRBD2
j_call: TRBJ2-1
clone_size: NA

cdr3_aa: CSAGTDGQPQHF
cdr3_nt: TGCAGCGCTGGGACAGACGGGCAGCCCCAGCATTTT
v_call: TRBV29-1
d_call: TRBD1
j_call: TRBJ1-5
clone_size: NA

cdr3_aa: CASSPGYSGSNGANVLTF
cdr3_nt: TGTGCCAGCAGCCCCGGGTACAGCGGGTCTAACGGGGCCAACGTCCTGACTTTC
v_call: TRBV11-1
d_call: NA
j_call: TRBJ2-6
clone_size: few

cdr3_aa: CASSLGLAGIQFF
cdr3_nt: TGCGCCAGCAGCTTGGGACTAGCGGGGATACAGTTCTTC
v_call: TRBV5-1
d_call: TRBD2
j_call: TRBJ2-1
clone_size: NA

cdr3_aa: CASRQVRGGYTF
cdr3_nt: TGTGCCAGCCGACAGGTTCGGGGAGGCTACACCTTC
v_call: TRBV10-3
d_call: NA
j_call: TRBJ1-2
clone_size: NA

cdr3_aa: CSVAPSGGASYNEQFF
cdr3_nt: TGCAGCGTTGCTCCTAGCGGGGGGGCTTCCTACAATGAGCAGTTCTTC
v_call: TRBV29-1
d_call: TRBD2
j_call: TRBJ2-1
clone_size: few

cdr3_aa: CASSSGRDANNEQFF
cdr3_nt: TGCGCCAGCAGCTCTGGCCGGGACGCCAACAATGAGCAGTTCTTC
v_call: TRBV5-1
d_call: NA
j_call: TRBJ2-1
clone_size: NA